A selection of T cell receptor beta chains follows, all from one sample in a study of radiotherapy plus CTLA-4 blockade in lung cancer. Clones were read by immunoSEQ multiplex PCR, and TCRdb kept only the in-frame ones, dropping some. This repertoire shows some 50,000 clones, around 76% found once; its top ten account for 8.3%. The material was peripheral blood, obtained from a patient treated with radiotherapy plus ipilimumab. Receptor source: a human donor with non-small cell lung cancer who had stable disease on radiotherapy plus ipilimumab. Both conserved end residues are part of each CDR3. A D gene is named only where the DNA matches it firmly. Clone size, where shown, is once, few, many, or a class for clones that have expanded.

>TRBJ2-5|TRBD1|TRBV7-2|14|-
CASSLQGQGEAQYF
TGTGCCAGCAGCTTACAGGGACAGGGAGAGGCCCAGTACTTC
>TRBJ1-1|-|TRBV14|13|-
CASSLARGTEAFF
TGTGCCAGCAGCCTGGCTAGGGGCACTGAAGCTTTCTTT
>TRBJ2-5|TRBD2|TRBV19|17|-
CASSMMGGGTSGETQYF
TGTGCCAGTAGTATGATGGGTGGAGGGACTAGCGGGGAGACCCAGTACTTC
>TRBJ1-2|TRBD1|TRBV28|14|-
CASNQQGTNYGYTF
TGTGCCAGCAACCAACAGGGGACGAACTATGGCTACACCTTC
>TRBJ2-1|TRBD1|TRBV10-2|13|once
CASRDSSYNEQFF
TGCGCCAGCCGGGACAGCTCCTACAATGAGCAGTTCTTC
>TRBJ1-5|TRBD1|TRBV19|13|-
CASSLQGDQPQHF
TGTGCCAGTAGTCTACAGGGGGACCAGCCCCAGCATTTT
>TRBJ2-7|TRBD1|TRBV7-2|13|few
CASSPGTGREQYF
TGTGCCAGCAGCCCAGGGACAGGTAGGGAGCAGTACTTC
>TRBJ1-1|-|TRBV11-2|15|-
CASSLDGRLGQEAFF
TGTGCCAGCAGCTTAGATGGGAGGCTAGGGCAAGAAGCTTTCTTT
>TRBJ2-2|TRBD1|TRBV29-1|14|-
CSGTGQGNTGELFF
TGCAGCGGAACGGGACAGGGAAACACCGGGGAGCTGTTTTTT
>TRBJ2-5|TRBD1|TRBV5-1|16|-
CASSLKDRGYRETQYF
TGCGCCAGCAGCTTAAAGGACAGGGGGTATCGGGAGACCCAGTACTTC
>TRBJ1-2|TRBD1|TRBV19|14|few
CASTGQGTTYGYTF
TGTGCCAGTACCGGACAGGGCACCACCTATGGCTACACCTTC
>TRBJ1-2|-|TRBV6-5|14|once
CASSYGLGRYGYTF
TGTGCCAGCAGTTACGGGCTAGGGCGCTATGGCTACACCTTC
>TRBJ2-5|TRBD1|TRBV2|14|-
CASRPTGSWETQYF
TGTGCCAGCAGACCGACAGGGTCGTGGGAGACCCAGTACTTC
>TRBJ1-2|-|TRBV6-5|14|-
CASSESQAYYGYTF
TGTGCCAGCAGTGAATCTCAGGCTTACTATGGCTACACCTTC
>TRBJ1-2|-|TRBV5-6|12|-
CASSLRGDGYTF
TGTGCCAGCAGCTTGAGAGGGGATGGCTACACCTTC
>TRBJ2-7|-|TRBV5-1|14|few
CASSLAHPSYEQYF
TGCGCCAGCAGCTTGGCTCACCCGTCCTACGAGCAGTACTTC
>TRBJ2-3|-|TRBV11-1|16|-
CASSSPGGASTDTQYF
TGTGCCAGCAGCTCCCCCGGTGGGGCTAGCACAGATACGCAGTATTTT
>TRBJ1-1|-|TRBV11-2|15|-
CASSPTSGSPTEAFF
TGTGCCAGCAGCCCGACCTCGGGGAGCCCCACTGAAGCTTTCTTT
>TRBJ2-7|-|TRBV7-8|14|-
CASSQRRESYEQYF
TGTGCCAGCAGCCAGAGGAGGGAGTCCTACGAGCAGTACTTC
>TRBJ1-1|-|TRBV6-5|14|-
CASTKTAVNTEAFF
TGTGCCAGCACCAAGACAGCCGTGAACACTGAAGCTTTCTTT
>TRBJ2-5|TRBD2|TRBV9|15|-
CASSVSGLAGETQYF
TGTGCCAGCAGCGTCTCGGGACTAGCGGGAGAGACCCAGTACTTC
>TRBJ2-7|-|TRBV6-5|13|-
CASSYITGYEQYF
TGTGCCAGCAGTTACATCACAGGGTACGAGCAGTACTTC
>TRBJ1-1|-|TRBV29-1|12|-
CSVWDRNTEAFF
TGCAGCGTTTGGGACCGGAACACTGAAGCTTTCTTT
>TRBJ2-1|TRBD2|TRBV10-2|15|-
CASSEQRGASNEQFF
TGCGCCAGCAGTGAACAGCGGGGGGCATCTAATGAGCAGTTCTTC
>TRBJ1-4|-|TRBV29-1|13|few
CSVPGATNEKLFF
TGCAGCGTCCCCGGGGCAACTAATGAAAAACTGTTTTTT
>TRBJ2-3|-|TRBV19|14|-
CASSGGLLGDTQYF
TGTGCCAGTAGTGGTGGACTTCTGGGGGATACGCAGTATTTT
>TRBJ1-1|-|TRBV6-5|15|once
CASSYFGGANTEAFF
TGTGCCAGCAGTTACTTCGGGGGAGCGAACACTGAAGCTTTCTTT
>TRBJ1-1|-|TRBV7-8|12|-
CASSYPNTEAFF
TGTGCCAGCAGCTACCCGAACACTGAAGCTTTCTTT
>TRBJ2-7|TRBD1|TRBV7-9|13|-
CAADRRSSYEQYF
TGTGCCGCGGACAGGCGCAGCTCCTACGAGCAGTACTTC
>TRBJ1-4|TRBD1|TRBV5-1|15|-
CASSFGQGAGEKLFF
TGCGCCAGCAGCTTTGGCCAGGGGGCGGGGGAAAAACTGTTTTTT
>TRBJ1-2|TRBD1|TRBV28|13|-
CASSLQGAHGYTF
TGTGCCAGCAGTTTACAGGGGGCCCATGGCTACACCTTC
>TRBJ2-5|-|TRBV25-1|14|-
CASSEFRDQETQYF
TGTGCCAGCAGTGAATTTCGGGACCAAGAGACCCAGTACTTC
>TRBJ2-5|-|TRBV6-1|12|-
CASSEGVGAQYF
TGTGCCAGCAGTGAAGGGGTGGGGGCCCAGTACTTC
>TRBJ2-2|-|TRBV14|16|-
CASSQPRGINTGELFF
TGTGCCAGCAGCCAACCCCGGGGGATCAACACCGGGGAGCTGTTTTTT
>TRBJ1-5|TRBD1|TRBV29-1|14|-
CSVGGGQGGQPQHF
TGCAGCGTAGGAGGGGGACAGGGAGGTCAGCCCCAGCATTTT
>TRBJ1-5|-|TRBV19|14|few
CASWRGALNQPQHF
TGTGCCAGTTGGCGGGGGGCCCTCAATCAGCCCCAGCATTTT
>TRBJ1-6|-|TRBV4-1|12|-
CASSQPSSPLHF
TGCGCCAGCAGCCAACCGTCCTCACCCCTCCACTTT
>TRBJ1-2|-|TRBV11-2|14|-
CASSRDTVTYGYTF
TGTGCCAGCAGCCGGGACACCGTAACATATGGCTACACCTTC
>TRBJ2-5|TRBD1|TRBV14|15|-
CASSQDKTGRETQYF
TGTGCCAGCAGCCAAGATAAGACAGGGCGGGAGACCCAGTACTTC
>TRBJ1-1|-|TRBV29-1|11|medium-sized
CSVDQNTEAFF
TGCAGCGTTGACCAAAACACTGAAGCTTTCTTT
>TRBJ1-1|-|TRBV11-3|13|-
CASSLYPETEAFF
TGTGCCAGCAGCTTATACCCCGAGACTGAAGCTTTCTTT
>TRBJ1-1|TRBD1|TRBV9|15|-
CASSVLGQGNTEAFF
TGTGCCAGCAGCGTCCTCGGACAGGGGAATACTGAAGCTTTCTTT
>TRBJ1-2|-|TRBV10-2|13|-
CASSLGLNYGYTF
TGCGCCAGCAGCTTAGGGTTGAACTATGGCTACACCTTC
>TRBJ1-6|-|TRBV13|15|few
CASSFDYSYNSPLHF
TGTGCCAGCAGCTTTGATTACAGCTATAATTCACCCCTCCACTTT
>TRBJ2-5|TRBD2|TRBV11-2|14|-
CASSLPSGVGTQYF
TGTGCCAGCAGCTTGCCTAGCGGGGTAGGGACCCAGTACTTC
>TRBJ2-1|-|TRBV30|15|-
CAWSAGQGFYNEQFF
TGTGCCTGGAGTGCAGGGCAGGGATTCTACAATGAGCAGTTCTTC
>TRBJ2-5|-|TRBV7-9|13|-
CASSLPGQETQYF
TGTGCCAGCAGCTTACCCGGACAAGAGACCCAGTACTTC
>TRBJ2-1|-|TRBV7-3|13|-
CASSYGVADEQFF
TGTGCCAGCAGCTATGGGGTAGCGGATGAGCAGTTCTTC
>TRBJ2-7|TRBD1|TRBV14|14|-
CASSPPGQSYEQYF
TGTGCCAGCAGCCCCCCGGGACAGTCCTACGAGCAGTACTTC
>TRBJ1-4|-|TRBV19|14|-
CASSITGKEEKLFF
TGTGCCAGTAGTATCACGGGAAAGGAAGAAAAACTGTTTTTT
>TRBJ1-2|-|TRBV19|11|-
CASSMRGGYTF
TGTGCCAGTAGTATGAGGGGTGGCTACACCTTC
>TRBJ1-5|-|TRBV28|13|few
CASSRDSNQPQHF
TGTGCCAGCAGCCGGGACAGCAATCAGCCCCAGCATTTT
>TRBJ1-6|-|TRBV10-3|14|once
CAISASGADSPLHF
TGTGCCATCAGTGCTTCGGGGGCCGATTCACCCCTCCACTTT
>TRBJ1-3|-|TRBV27|14|-
CASRKAAEVNTIYF
TGTGCCAGCAGGAAGGCGGCAGAGGTAAACACCATATATTTT
>TRBJ2-7|TRBD2|TRBV30|14|-
CAWTKNSGHYEQYF
TGTGCCTGGACGAAGAATAGCGGGCACTACGAGCAGTACTTC
>TRBJ1-3|-|TRBV10-3|13|once
CAISWSSGNTIYF
TGTGCCATCAGCTGGAGCTCTGGAAACACCATATATTTT
>TRBJ2-1|TRBD1|TRBV5-1|15|once
CASSFSWTGGNEQFF
TGCGCCAGCAGCTTCAGCTGGACAGGGGGAAATGAGCAGTTCTTC
>TRBJ1-1|-|TRBV29-1|11|once
CSVGVNTEAFF
TGCAGCGTTGGTGTGAACACTGAAGCTTTCTTT
>TRBJ1-1|-|TRBV5-6|14|-
CASSLGPMNTEAFF
TGTGCCAGCAGCTTGGGACCCATGAACACTGAAGCTTTCTTT